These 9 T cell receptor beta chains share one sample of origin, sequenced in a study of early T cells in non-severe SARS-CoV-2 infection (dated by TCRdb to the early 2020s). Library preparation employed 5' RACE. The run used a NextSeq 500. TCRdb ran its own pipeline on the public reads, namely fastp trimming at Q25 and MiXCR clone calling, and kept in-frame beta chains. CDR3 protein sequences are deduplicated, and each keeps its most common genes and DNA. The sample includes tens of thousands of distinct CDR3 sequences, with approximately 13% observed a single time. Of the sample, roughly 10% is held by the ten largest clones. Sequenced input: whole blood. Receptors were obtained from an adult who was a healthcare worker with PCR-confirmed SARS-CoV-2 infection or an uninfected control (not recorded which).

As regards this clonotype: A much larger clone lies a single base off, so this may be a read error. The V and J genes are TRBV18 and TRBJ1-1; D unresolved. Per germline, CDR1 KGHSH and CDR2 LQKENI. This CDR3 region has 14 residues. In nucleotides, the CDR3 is TGTGTCAGCTCACGTTCAGGAGCAAACACTGAAGCTTTCTTT. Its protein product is CVSSRSGANTEAFF.

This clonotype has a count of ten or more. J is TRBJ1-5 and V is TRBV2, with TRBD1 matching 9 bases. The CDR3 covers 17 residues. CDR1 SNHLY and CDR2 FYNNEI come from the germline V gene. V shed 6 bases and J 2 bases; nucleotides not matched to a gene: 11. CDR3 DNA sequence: TGTGCCAGCAGCTCCGGGACAGGGAGATTTGGCAATCAGCCCCAGCATTTT. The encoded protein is CASSSGTGRFGNQPQHF. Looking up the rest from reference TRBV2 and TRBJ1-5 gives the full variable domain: EPEVTQTPSHQVTQMGQEVILRCVPISNHLYFYWYRQILGQKVEFLVSFYNNEISEKSEIFDDQFSVERPDGSNFTLKIRSTKLEDSAMYFCASSSGTGRFGNQPQHFGDGTRLSIL.

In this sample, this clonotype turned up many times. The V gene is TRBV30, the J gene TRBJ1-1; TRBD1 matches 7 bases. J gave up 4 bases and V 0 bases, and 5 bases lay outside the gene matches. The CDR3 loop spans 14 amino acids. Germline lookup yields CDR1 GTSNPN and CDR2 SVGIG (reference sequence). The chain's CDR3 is CAWSVQGRVTEAFF. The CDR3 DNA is TGTGCCTGGAGTGTACAGGGGCGAGTCACTGAAGCTTTCTTT.

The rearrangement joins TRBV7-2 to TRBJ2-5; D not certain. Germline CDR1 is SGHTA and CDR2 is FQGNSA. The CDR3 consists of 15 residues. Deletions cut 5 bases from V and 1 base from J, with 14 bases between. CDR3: CASSPYRALQETQYF. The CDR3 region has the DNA TGTGCCAGCAGCCCTTACAGAGCCCTCCAAGAGACCCAGTACTTC.

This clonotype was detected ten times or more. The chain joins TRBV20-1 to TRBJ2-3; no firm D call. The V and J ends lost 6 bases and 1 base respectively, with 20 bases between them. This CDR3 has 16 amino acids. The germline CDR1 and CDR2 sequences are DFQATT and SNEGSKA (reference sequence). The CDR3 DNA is TGCAGTGCCTCAGGCTCTTGGATCGTCGGCACAGATACGCAGTATTTT. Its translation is CSASGSWIVGTDTQYF.

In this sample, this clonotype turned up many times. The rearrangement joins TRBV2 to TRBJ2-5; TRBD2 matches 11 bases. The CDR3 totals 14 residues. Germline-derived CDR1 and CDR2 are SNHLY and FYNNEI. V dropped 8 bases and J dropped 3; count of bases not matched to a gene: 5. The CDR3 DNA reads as TGTGCCAGCGGCAAGGGACTAGCGGAAGAGACCCAGTACTTC. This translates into CASGKGLAEETQYF.

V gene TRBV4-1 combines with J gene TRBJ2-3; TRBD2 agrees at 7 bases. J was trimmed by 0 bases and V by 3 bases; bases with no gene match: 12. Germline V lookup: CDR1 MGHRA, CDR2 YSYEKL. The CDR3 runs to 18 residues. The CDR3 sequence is CASSQGGYTSGSTDTQYF. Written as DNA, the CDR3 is TGCGCCAGCAGCCAGGGGGGGTATACCAGCGGAAGCACAGATACGCAGTATTTT.

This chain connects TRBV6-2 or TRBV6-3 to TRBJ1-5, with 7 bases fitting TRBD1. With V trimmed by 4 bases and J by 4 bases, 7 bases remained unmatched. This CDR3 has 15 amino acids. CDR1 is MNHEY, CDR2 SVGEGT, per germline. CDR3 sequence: CASSSGGAGNQPQHF. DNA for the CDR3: TGTGCCAGCAGTTCAGGGGGTGCGGGGAATCAGCCCCAGCATTTT.

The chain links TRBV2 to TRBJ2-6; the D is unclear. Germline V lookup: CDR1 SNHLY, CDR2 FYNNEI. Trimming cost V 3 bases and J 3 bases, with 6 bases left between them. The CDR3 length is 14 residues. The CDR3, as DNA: TGTGCCAGCAGTGATGTCGTTGGGGCCAACGTCCTGACTTTC. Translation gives CASSDVVGANVLTF.